This entry concerns a single TCR beta chain. The antigen is unknown. Via MiXCR, TCRdb re-called the 5' RACE reads, giving one row per CDR3 protein. The sample holds 35,000 to 40,000 distinct CDR3 sequences, 15% to 20% seen once. The entry originates in a study of CD8 T cells in ankylosing spondylitis. Study outcomes and limitations: Seemingly distinctive of ankylosing spondylitis blood was a TCR beta motif formed by eight highly homologous variants.

V lost 2 bases, J lost 12 bases, and 21 bases lay in between. CDR1 SGHRS and CDR2 YFSETQ come from the germline V gene. The CDR3 contains 15 residues. The chain combines TRBV5-1 with TRBJ2-1; TRBD2 might be the D (6 bases). Sequencing was carried out using blood. The TCR originated in a male donor with ankylosing spondylitis or in good health (not recorded which). In DNA form, the CDR3 reads TGCGCCAGCAGCTTACCTTCCGGGGGAGCCGAGGGGCAGTTCTTC. Its translation is CASSLPSGGAEGQFF.